One sample yielded the 11 T cell receptor beta chains listed below, sequenced in a study. Clones were sequenced by immunoSEQ multiplex PCR, and TCRdb holds only the in-frame ones, with some missing. The sample holds about 68,000 clones, about 93% seen once. The sequenced sample was PBMCs. These receptors were obtained from a middle-aged man with rheumatoid arthritis.

This sequence joins TRBV10-1 and TRBJ1-5; D uncertain. CDR1 is WNHNN and CDR2 is SYGVQD in the germline V gene (reference sequence). There are 14 residues in the CDR3. V gave up 0 bases and J gave up 6 bases, with 9 bases separating them. Written as DNA, the CDR3 is TGCGCCAGCAGTGAGTCGGGTACTCCTCAGCCCCAGCATTTT. Encoded protein: CASSESGTPQPQHF.

The chain recombines TRBV4-3 with TRBJ2-5; D gene unclear. Germline CDR1 reads LGHNA; CDR2 reads YSLEER. The CDR3 sequence is 17 residues long. V was trimmed by 0 bases and J by 2 bases, leaving 16 bases between them. The CDR3 coding sequence is TGCGCCAGCAGCCAAGATGTGGCTTCGATTCTACAAGAGACCCAGTACTTC. Amino acids: CASSQDVASILQETQYF.

This chain links TRBV28 with TRBJ2-7; TRBD2 is a possible D gene (6 bases). The V end was cut by 6 bases, the J end by 2 bases, with 20 bases between. Looked up from germline, CDR1 is MDHEN and CDR2 is SYDVKM. CDR3 length: 16 amino acids. The CDR3 spells CASSMGPGTSTYEQYF. The CDR3 DNA reads TGTGCCAGCAGCATGGGCCCCGGGACTTCCACCTACGAGCAGTACTTC.

This clone has just one count. The genes are TRBV7-9 and TRBJ1-4, with D uncertain. The CDR3 runs to 15 residues. Trimming cost V 3 bases and J 0 bases, with 8 bases left between them. Germline V gives CDR1 SEHNR, CDR2 FQNEAQ (reference sequence). The CDR3 reads CASSFRTPTNEKLFF. The CDR3 DNA is TGTGCCAGCAGCTTTCGGACCCCAACTAATGAAAAACTGTTTTTT.

This clone is a singleton in its sample. The V and J genes are TRBV3-1 (or the pseudogene TRBV3-2) and TRBJ1-4, with D possibly TRBD1 on 5 matching bases. The germline V gene has CDR1 LGHDT and CDR2 YNNKEL (reference sequence). The V gene lost 4 bases and the J gene lost 11 bases, with 17 bases spanning the gap. The CDR3 contains 14 residues. The CDR3 sequence is CASSPPGVGEKLFF. CDR3 nucleotides: TGTGCCAGCAGCCCCCCCGGAGTGGGGGAGAAACTGTTTTTT.

V usage is TRBV27 and J usage is TRBJ2-3; TRBD1 matches 8 bases. With 6 bases clipped from V and 3 bases from J, the junction kept 5 bases outside the gene matches. Germline CDR1 and CDR2: MNHEY and SMNVEV (reference sequence). The CDR3 spans 14 residues. CDR3 sequence reads: CASSRQGWTDTQYF. DNA for the CDR3: TGTGCCAGCAGCAGACAGGGGTGGACAGATACGCAGTATTTT.

V usage is TRBV7-9 and J usage is TRBJ2-7, with no clear D. The CDR3 is 15 residues long. Trimming shortened V by 3 bases and J by 0 bases, and 12 bases separated the two germline ends. The germline V gene encodes CDR1 SEHNR and CDR2 FQNEAQ (reference sequence). CDR3 nucleotides: TGTGCCAGCAGCTTTCTTCTGGGTAGCTCCTACGAGCAGTACTTC. Amino acid sequence: CASSFLLGSSYEQYF.

The rearrangement joins TRBV2 to TRBJ2-5; D ambiguous. The V gene lost 0 bases and the J gene lost 12 bases, with 11 bases spanning the gap. This CDR3 is 12 amino acids long. Per germline, CDR1 SNHLY and CDR2 FYNNEI. CDR3 bases: TGTGCCAGCAGTGAAGCCCTGGCGGCAGAGTACTTC. It codes for CASSEALAAEYF.

The chain combines TRBV2 with TRBJ2-7; the D gene could be TRBD1 or TRBD2 (5 bases each). The germline V gene encodes CDR1 SNHLY and CDR2 FYNNEI. V dropped 8 bases and J dropped 0 bases, with 23 bases sitting between them. The CDR3 is 17 residues long. The CDR3 nucleotides are TGTGCCAGCCAACCGGGACCGAGACCCACCAGCTCCTACGAGCAGTACTTC. This translates into CASQPGPRPTSSYEQYF.

The J gene is TRBJ1-4, the V gene TRBV2, with 7 bases identical to TRBD1. The CDR3 covers 15 residues. CDR1 is SNHLY and CDR2 is FYNNEI in the germline V gene. With 7 bases clipped from V and 6 bases from J, the junction kept 11 bases outside the gene matches. DNA for the CDR3: TGTGCCAGCAACCTCCCAGGGGGTTTGGATGAAAAACTGTTTTTT. This codes for CASNLPGGLDEKLFF.

The chain couples TRBV24-1 to TRBJ2-2; D is uncertain. The ends were cut back, 6 bases at V and 8 bases at J, with 6 bases in the middle. Germline V gives CDR1 KGHDR, CDR2 SFDVKD. The CDR3 loop spans 11 amino acids. The CDR3 sequence is CATSRIGELFF. The CDR3, as DNA: TGTGCCACCAGTCGGATTGGGGAGCTGTTTTTT.